A selection of T cell receptor beta chains follows, all from one sample in a study of PD-1 blockade in classical Hodgkin lymphoma. Some clones are missing from TCRdb's copy, which holds only in-frame ones; the method was immunoSEQ multiplex PCR. The repertoire includes 30,000 or so clones, just under 80% of them detected once, and 15% to 20% sits in the top ten. The sequencing used peripheral blood mononuclear cells (PBMCs), collected before the fourth cycle of nivolumab. These receptors were collected from a human donor with classical Hodgkin lymphoma. Both conserved end residues are part of each CDR3. D genes are given only for firm matches. Size values are once, few and many counts, or a class for expanded clones, and some rows have none.

v_call: TRBV7-8; clone_size: -; d_call: -; j_call: TRBJ1-3; cdr3_nt: TGTGCCAGCAGCGATACTGGCTTCTCTGGAAACACCATATATTTT; cdr3_aa: CASSDTGFSGNTIYF
v_call: TRBV6-1; clone_size: -; d_call: -; j_call: TRBJ1-2; cdr3_nt: TGTGCCAGCAGTTTGACAGATTTTTCGTATGGCTACACCTTC; cdr3_aa: CASSLTDFSYGYTF
v_call: TRBV19; clone_size: few; d_call: -; j_call: TRBJ2-2; cdr3_nt: TGTGCCAGTAGTACCGTATTGGGCGGGGAGCTGTTTTTT; cdr3_aa: CASSTVLGGELFF
v_call: TRBV5-1; clone_size: -; d_call: -; j_call: TRBJ1-1; cdr3_nt: TGCGCCAGCAGCTTGGGTACAGCAAACACTGAAGCTTTCTTT; cdr3_aa: CASSLGTANTEAFF
v_call: TRBV27; clone_size: -; d_call: TRBD1; j_call: TRBJ1-1; cdr3_nt: TGTGCCAGCAGTTTTCTACCGGGACAGGGGAACACTGAAGCTTTCTTT; cdr3_aa: CASSFLPGQGNTEAFF
v_call: TRBV2; clone_size: -; d_call: TRBD2; j_call: TRBJ2-2; cdr3_nt: TGTGCCAGCAGCCTAGGACTAGCGGGAGTCGGCACCGGGGAGCTGTTTTTT; cdr3_aa: CASSLGLAGVGTGELFF
v_call: TRBV5-4; clone_size: -; d_call: -; j_call: TRBJ2-7; cdr3_nt: TGTGCCAGCAGCTTGGAAACACGCTACGAGCAGTACTTC; cdr3_aa: CASSLETRYEQYF
v_call: TRBV6-4; clone_size: -; d_call: -; j_call: TRBJ2-3; cdr3_nt: TGTGCCAGCAGTGACTCTGCAGGTGCTAGCACAGATACGCAGTATTTT; cdr3_aa: CASSDSAGASTDTQYF
v_call: TRBV4-1; clone_size: once; d_call: TRBD1; j_call: TRBJ1-6; cdr3_nt: TGCGCCAGCAGCCCCTGGAGGGCAGGGGGTGAATCACCCCTCCACTTT; cdr3_aa: CASSPWRAGGESPLHF
v_call: TRBV27; clone_size: -; d_call: -; j_call: TRBJ1-2; cdr3_nt: TGTGCCAGCAAGCCTGATTCCCCGGGCCCCGACTATGGCTACACCTTC; cdr3_aa: CASKPDSPGPDYGYTF
v_call: TRBV19; clone_size: -; d_call: TRBD2; j_call: TRBJ2-5; cdr3_nt: TGTGCCAGTAGAGGGGGGGTCGGGACTAGCGTAGGGGAGACCCAGTACTTC; cdr3_aa: CASRGGVGTSVGETQYF
v_call: TRBV6-1; clone_size: -; d_call: TRBD2; j_call: TRBJ2-1; cdr3_nt: TGTGCCAGCAGTGGTGGACTAGCGGGAGCCTATGAGCAGTTCTTC; cdr3_aa: CASSGGLAGAYEQFF
v_call: TRBV4-1; clone_size: -; d_call: -; j_call: TRBJ1-5; cdr3_nt: TGCGCCAGCAGCCCGAGTGGCAGCGAGAGAAATCAGCCCCAGCATTTT; cdr3_aa: CASSPSGSERNQPQHF
v_call: TRBV10-3; clone_size: -; d_call: TRBD1; j_call: TRBJ2-7; cdr3_nt: TGTGCCATCAGTGCGGACAGGAGAGGCGAGCAGTACTTC; cdr3_aa: CAISADRRGEQYF
v_call: TRBV5-1; clone_size: -; d_call: -; j_call: TRBJ2-1; cdr3_nt: TGCGCCAGCAGCTTGGTGACGGGCTCCTACAATGAGCAGTTCTTC; cdr3_aa: CASSLVTGSYNEQFF
v_call: TRBV6-1; clone_size: few; d_call: -; j_call: TRBJ2-1; cdr3_nt: TGTGCCAGCAGTGAAGCCCAGGGTCTGGGTGAGCAGTTCTTC; cdr3_aa: CASSEAQGLGEQFF
v_call: TRBV19; clone_size: -; d_call: -; j_call: TRBJ1-5; cdr3_nt: TGTGCCAGTAGTATAGAGGTAGGGGGCAATCAGCCCCAGCATTTT; cdr3_aa: CASSIEVGGNQPQHF
v_call: TRBV27; clone_size: few; d_call: TRBD1; j_call: TRBJ1-4; cdr3_nt: TGTGCCAGCAGAGGACAGGGGGTTCTCCAACTGTTTTTT; cdr3_aa: CASRGQGVLQLFF
v_call: TRBV9; clone_size: -; d_call: -; j_call: TRBJ2-6; cdr3_nt: TGTGCCAGCAGCCTATCGGGCTACTCTGGGGCCAACGTCCTGACTTTC; cdr3_aa: CASSLSGYSGANVLTF
v_call: TRBV10-3; clone_size: -; d_call: -; j_call: TRBJ2-1; cdr3_nt: TGTGCCATCTCGGGGGCGGGCGACAATGAGCAGTTCTTC; cdr3_aa: CAISGAGDNEQFF
v_call: TRBV6-1; clone_size: -; d_call: -; j_call: TRBJ2-7; cdr3_nt: TGTGCCAGCAGTGAAACTAGCTCCTACGAGCAGTACTTC; cdr3_aa: CASSETSSYEQYF
v_call: TRBV18; clone_size: once; d_call: -; j_call: TRBJ1-4; cdr3_nt: TGTGCCAGCTCTTATGACAGAGTAACTGCAACTAATGAAAAACTGTTTTTT; cdr3_aa: CASSYDRVTATNEKLFF
v_call: TRBV10-3; clone_size: -; d_call: -; j_call: TRBJ1-3; cdr3_nt: TGTGCCATCAGTGAGTCGACCGTCTCTGGAAACACCATATATTTT; cdr3_aa: CAISESTVSGNTIYF
v_call: TRBV29-1; clone_size: few; d_call: TRBD2; j_call: TRBJ2-2; cdr3_nt: TGCAGCGTTGGGGTGACGGGGGGTCGGGAGCTGTTTTTT; cdr3_aa: CSVGVTGGRELFF
v_call: TRBV2; clone_size: -; d_call: -; j_call: TRBJ2-2; cdr3_nt: TGTGCCAGCAGTGAAGAAACGGGGGACGAAACGAACACCGGGGAGCTGTTTTTT; cdr3_aa: CASSEETGDETNTGELFF
v_call: TRBV4-1; clone_size: -; d_call: -; j_call: TRBJ1-3; cdr3_nt: TGCGCCAGCAGCCACTTAACCGACGGAAACACCATATATTTT; cdr3_aa: CASSHLTDGNTIYF
v_call: TRBV19; clone_size: -; d_call: -; j_call: TRBJ2-3; cdr3_nt: TGTGCCAGTAGCCCCCTCGGGGGCACAGATACGCAGTATTTT; cdr3_aa: CASSPLGGTDTQYF
v_call: TRBV6-1; clone_size: -; d_call: -; j_call: TRBJ1-5; cdr3_nt: TGTGCCAGCAGTGAAGTTGGCACCATTAATCAGCCCCAGCATTTT; cdr3_aa: CASSEVGTINQPQHF
v_call: TRBV19; clone_size: -; d_call: -; j_call: TRBJ2-1; cdr3_nt: TGTGCCAGTAGTATGGCAGGGATGGATGAGCAGTTCTTC; cdr3_aa: CASSMAGMDEQFF
v_call: TRBV10-3; clone_size: -; d_call: TRBD1; j_call: TRBJ1-2; cdr3_nt: TGTGCCATCAGTGAGTCGGACAGGGATGGGGGCTACACCTTC; cdr3_aa: CAISESDRDGGYTF
v_call: TRBV19; clone_size: -; d_call: -; j_call: TRBJ2-2; cdr3_nt: TGTGCCAGTGGTTTAGAGGGATTTTACACCGGGGAGCTGTTTTTT; cdr3_aa: CASGLEGFYTGELFF
v_call: TRBV28; clone_size: -; d_call: -; j_call: TRBJ2-7; cdr3_nt: TGTGCCAGCAGTTTAGGATACTACGAGCAGTACTTC; cdr3_aa: CASSLGYYEQYF
v_call: TRBV18; clone_size: -; d_call: -; j_call: TRBJ2-5; cdr3_nt: TGTGCCAGCTCACCGCGGCTAGCTGGGGGGGAGACCCAGTACTTC; cdr3_aa: CASSPRLAGGETQYF
v_call: TRBV28; clone_size: -; d_call: TRBD1; j_call: TRBJ1-1; cdr3_nt: TGTGCCAGCAGACCCGGGACAGTGAACACTGAAGCTTTCTTT; cdr3_aa: CASRPGTVNTEAFF